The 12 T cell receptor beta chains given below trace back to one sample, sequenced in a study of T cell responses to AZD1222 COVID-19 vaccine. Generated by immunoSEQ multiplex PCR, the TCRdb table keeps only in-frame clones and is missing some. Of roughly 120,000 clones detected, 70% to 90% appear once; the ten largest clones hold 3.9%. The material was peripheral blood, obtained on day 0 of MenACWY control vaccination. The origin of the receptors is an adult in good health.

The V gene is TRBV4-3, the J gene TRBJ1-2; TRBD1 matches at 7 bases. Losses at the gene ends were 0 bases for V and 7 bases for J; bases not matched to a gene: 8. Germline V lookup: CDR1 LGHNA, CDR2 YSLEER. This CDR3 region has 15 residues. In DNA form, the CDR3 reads TGCGCCAGCAGCCAAGAGAGACAGGGCTTAGTTGGCTACACCTTC. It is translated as CASSQERQGLVGYTF.

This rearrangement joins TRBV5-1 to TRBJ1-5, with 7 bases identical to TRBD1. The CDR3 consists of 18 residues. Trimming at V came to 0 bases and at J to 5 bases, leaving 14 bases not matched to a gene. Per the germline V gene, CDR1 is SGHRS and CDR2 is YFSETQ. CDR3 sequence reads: CASSLGRRGPDPYQPQHF. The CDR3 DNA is TGCGCCAGCAGCTTGGGTAGGAGGGGGCCCGATCCGTATCAGCCCCAGCATTTT.

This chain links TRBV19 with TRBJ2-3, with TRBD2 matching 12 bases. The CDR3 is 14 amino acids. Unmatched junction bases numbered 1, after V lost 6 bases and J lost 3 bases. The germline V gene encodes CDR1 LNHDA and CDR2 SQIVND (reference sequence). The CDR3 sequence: CASRLAGGTDTQYF. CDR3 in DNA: TGTGCCAGTAGGCTAGCGGGGGGGACAGATACGCAGTATTTT.

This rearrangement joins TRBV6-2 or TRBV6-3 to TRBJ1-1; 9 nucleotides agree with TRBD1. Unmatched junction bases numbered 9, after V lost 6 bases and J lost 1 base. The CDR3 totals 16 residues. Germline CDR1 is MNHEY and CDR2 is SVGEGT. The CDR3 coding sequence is TGTGCCAGCAGCCTACAGGGGGCCGTAAGGAACACTGAAGCTTTCTTT. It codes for CASSLQGAVRNTEAFF.

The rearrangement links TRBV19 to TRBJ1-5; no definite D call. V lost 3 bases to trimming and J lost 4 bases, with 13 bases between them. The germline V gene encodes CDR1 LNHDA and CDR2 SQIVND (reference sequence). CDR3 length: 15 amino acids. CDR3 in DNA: TGTGCCAGTAGTATGGAACGGATACCGAATCAGCCCCAGCATTTT. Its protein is CASSMERIPNQPQHF.

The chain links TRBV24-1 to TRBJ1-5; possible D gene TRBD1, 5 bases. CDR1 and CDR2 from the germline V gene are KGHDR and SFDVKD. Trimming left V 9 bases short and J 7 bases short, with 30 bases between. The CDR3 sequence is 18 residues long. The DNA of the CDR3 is TGTGCCACCCCAGTCCCGTGCGGGGGTTCAACTAAAAGCCAGCCCCAGCATTTT. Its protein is CATPVPCGGSTKSQPQHF.

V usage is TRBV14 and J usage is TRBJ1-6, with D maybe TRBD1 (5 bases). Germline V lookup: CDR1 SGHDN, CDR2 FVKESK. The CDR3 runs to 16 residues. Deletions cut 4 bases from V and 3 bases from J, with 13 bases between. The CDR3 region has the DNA TGTGCCAGCAGCCTAATTTACGGGGGCTATAATTCACCCCTCCACTTT. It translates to CASSLIYGGYNSPLHF.

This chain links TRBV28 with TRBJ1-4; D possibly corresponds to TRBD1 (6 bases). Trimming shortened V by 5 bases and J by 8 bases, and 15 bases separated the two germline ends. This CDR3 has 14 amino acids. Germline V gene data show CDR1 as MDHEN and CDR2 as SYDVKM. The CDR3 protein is CASSPRTVPEKLFF. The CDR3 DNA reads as TGTGCCAGCAGTCCTCGGACAGTGCCCGAAAAACTGTTTTTT. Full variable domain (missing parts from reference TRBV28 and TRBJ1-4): DVKVTQSSRYLVKRTGEKVFLECVQDMDHENMFWYRQDPGLGLRLIYFSYDVKMKEKGDIPEGYSVSREKKERFSLILESASTNQTSMYLCASSPRTVPEKLFFGSGTQLSVL.

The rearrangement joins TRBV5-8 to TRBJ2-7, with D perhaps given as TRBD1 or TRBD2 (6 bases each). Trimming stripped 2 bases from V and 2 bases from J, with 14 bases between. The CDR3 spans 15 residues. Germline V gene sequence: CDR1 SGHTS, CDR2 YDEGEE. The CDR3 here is CASSFRGANPYEQYF. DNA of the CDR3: TGTGCCAGCAGCTTTAGGGGGGCCAACCCCTACGAGCAGTACTTC.

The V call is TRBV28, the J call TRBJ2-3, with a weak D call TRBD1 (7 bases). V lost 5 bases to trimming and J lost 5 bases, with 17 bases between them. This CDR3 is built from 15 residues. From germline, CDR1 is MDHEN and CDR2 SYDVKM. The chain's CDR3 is CASSAPHRGGDTQYF. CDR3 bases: TGTGCCAGCAGTGCTCCTCACAGGGGAGGAGATACGCAGTATTTT.

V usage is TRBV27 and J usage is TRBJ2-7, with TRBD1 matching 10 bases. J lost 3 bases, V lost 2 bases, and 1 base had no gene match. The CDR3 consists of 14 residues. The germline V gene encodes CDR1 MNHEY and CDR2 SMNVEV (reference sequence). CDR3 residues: CASSLGTGVYEQYF. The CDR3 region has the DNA TGTGCCAGCAGTTTAGGGACAGGGGTCTACGAGCAGTACTTC.

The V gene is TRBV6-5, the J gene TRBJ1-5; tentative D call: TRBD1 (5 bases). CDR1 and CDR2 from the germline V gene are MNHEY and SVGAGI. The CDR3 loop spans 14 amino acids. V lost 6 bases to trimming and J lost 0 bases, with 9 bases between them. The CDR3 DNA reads TGTGCCAGCAGCCCCGACAGTAGCAATCAGCCCCAGCATTTT. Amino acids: CASSPDSSNQPQHF.